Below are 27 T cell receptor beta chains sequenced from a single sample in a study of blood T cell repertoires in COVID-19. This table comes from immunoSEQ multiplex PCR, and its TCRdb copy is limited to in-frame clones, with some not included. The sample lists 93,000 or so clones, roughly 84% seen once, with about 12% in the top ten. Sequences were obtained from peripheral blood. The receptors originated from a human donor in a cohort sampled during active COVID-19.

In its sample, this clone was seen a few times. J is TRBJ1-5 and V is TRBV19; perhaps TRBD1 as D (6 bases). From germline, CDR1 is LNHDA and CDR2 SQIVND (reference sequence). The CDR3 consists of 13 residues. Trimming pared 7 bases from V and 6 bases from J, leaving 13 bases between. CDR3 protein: CASMDGGPQPQHF. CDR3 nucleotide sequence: TGTGCCAGTATGGACGGGGGGCCTCAGCCCCAGCATTTT.

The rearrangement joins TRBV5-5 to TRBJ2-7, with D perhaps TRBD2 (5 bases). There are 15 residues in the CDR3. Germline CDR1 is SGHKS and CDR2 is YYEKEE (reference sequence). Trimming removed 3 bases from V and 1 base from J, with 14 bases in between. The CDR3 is CASSWEYLGSYEQYF. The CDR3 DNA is TGTGCCAGCAGCTGGGAGTACCTCGGATCCTACGAGCAGTACTTC. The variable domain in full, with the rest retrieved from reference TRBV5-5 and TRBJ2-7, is DAGVTQSPTHLIKTRGQQVTLRCSPISGHKSVSWYQQVLGQGPQFIFQYYEKEERGRGNFPDRFSARQFPNYSSELNVNALLLGDSALYLCASSWEYLGSYEQYFGPGTRLTVT.

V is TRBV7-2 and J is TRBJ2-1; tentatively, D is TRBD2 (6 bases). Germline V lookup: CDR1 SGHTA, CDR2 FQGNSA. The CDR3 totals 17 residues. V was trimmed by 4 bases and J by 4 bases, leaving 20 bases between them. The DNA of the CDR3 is TGTGCCAGCAGCTACCTCCCCGCGGGACGGATATACAATGAGCAGTTCTTC. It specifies CASSYLPAGRIYNEQFF.

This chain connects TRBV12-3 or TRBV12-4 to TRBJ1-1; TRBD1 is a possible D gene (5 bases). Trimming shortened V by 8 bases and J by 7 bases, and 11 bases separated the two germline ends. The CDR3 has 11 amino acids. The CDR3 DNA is TGTGCCAGCGGTCGGGGGGATGAAGCTTTCTTT. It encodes CASGRGDEAFF.

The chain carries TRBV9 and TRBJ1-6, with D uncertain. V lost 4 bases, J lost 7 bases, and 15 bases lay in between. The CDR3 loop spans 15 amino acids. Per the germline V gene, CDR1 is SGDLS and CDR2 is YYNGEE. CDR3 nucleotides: TGTGCCAGCAGCACGAGCGGGGTAGCGAATTCACCCCTCCACTTT. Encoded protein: CASSTSGVANSPLHF.

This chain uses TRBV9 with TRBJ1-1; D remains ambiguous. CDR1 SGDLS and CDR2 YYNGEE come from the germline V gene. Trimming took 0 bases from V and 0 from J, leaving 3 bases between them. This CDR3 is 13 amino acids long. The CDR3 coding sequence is TGTGCCAGCAGCGTAGCAATGAACACTGAAGCTTTCTTT. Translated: CASSVAMNTEAFF.

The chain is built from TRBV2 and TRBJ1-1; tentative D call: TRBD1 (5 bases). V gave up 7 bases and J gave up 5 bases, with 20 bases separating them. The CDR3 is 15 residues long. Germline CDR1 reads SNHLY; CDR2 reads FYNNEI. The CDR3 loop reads CASTLGGGGRTEAFF. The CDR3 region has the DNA TGTGCCAGCACCTTGGGGGGGGGAGGTAGAACTGAAGCTTTCTTT.

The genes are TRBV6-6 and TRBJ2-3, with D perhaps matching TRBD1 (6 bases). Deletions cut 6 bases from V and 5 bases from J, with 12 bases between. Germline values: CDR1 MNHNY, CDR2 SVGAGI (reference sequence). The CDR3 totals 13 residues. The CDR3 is CASSPPGEDTQYF. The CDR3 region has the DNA TGTGCCAGCAGCCCCCCAGGGGAAGATACGCAGTATTTT.

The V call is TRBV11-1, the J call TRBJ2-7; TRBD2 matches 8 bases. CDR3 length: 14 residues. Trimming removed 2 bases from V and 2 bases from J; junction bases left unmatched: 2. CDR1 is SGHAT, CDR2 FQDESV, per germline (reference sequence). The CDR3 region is CASSLSGGTYEQYF. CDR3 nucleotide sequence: TGTGCCAGCAGCTTAAGCGGGGGCACCTACGAGCAGTACTTC.

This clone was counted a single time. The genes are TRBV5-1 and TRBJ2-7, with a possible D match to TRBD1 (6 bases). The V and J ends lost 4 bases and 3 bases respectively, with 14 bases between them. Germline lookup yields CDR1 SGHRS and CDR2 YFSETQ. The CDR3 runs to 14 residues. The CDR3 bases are TGCGCCAGCAGCCCCGCCGGGACATACTACGAGCAGTACTTC. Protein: CASSPAGTYYEQYF.

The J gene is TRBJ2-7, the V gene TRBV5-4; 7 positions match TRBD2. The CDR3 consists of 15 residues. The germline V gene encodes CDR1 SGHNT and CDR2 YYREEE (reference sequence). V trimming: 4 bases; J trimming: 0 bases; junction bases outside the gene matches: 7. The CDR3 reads CASSPGGSNSYEQYF. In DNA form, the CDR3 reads TGTGCCAGCAGCCCCGGGGGGTCTAACTCCTACGAGCAGTACTTC.

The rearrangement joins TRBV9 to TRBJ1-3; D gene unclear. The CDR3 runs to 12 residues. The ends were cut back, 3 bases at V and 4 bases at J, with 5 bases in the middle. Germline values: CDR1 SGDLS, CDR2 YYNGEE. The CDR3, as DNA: TGTGCCAGCAGCGCCCCGGGAAACACCATATATTTT. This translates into CASSAPGNTIYF.

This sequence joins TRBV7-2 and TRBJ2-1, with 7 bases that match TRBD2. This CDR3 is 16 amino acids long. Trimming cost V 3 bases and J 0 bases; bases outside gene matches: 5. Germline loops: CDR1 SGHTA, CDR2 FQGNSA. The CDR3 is CASSFQLAFSYNEQFF. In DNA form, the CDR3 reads TGTGCCAGCAGCTTCCAACTAGCGTTCTCCTACAATGAGCAGTTCTTC.

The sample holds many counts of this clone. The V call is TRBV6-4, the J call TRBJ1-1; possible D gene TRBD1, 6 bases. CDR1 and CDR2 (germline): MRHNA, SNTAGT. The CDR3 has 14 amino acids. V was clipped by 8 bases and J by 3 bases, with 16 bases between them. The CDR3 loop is CASYPGDPDTEAFF. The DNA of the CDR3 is TGTGCCAGCTATCCAGGGGATCCCGACACTGAAGCTTTCTTT.

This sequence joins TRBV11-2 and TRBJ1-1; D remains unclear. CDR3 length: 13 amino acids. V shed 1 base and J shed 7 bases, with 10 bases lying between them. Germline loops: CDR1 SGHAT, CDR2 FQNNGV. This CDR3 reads CASSLGRHLEAFF. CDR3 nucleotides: TGTGCCAGCAGCTTAGGCAGGCATCTTGAAGCTTTCTTT.

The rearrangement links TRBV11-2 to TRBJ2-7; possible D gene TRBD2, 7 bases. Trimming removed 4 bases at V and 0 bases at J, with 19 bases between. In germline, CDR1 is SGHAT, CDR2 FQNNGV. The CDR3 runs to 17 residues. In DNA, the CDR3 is TGTGCCAGCAGCTCACTCGGGGGGCAGCGCAGCTCCTACGAGCAGTACTTC. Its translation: CASSSLGGQRSSYEQYF. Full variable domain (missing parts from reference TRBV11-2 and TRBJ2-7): EAGVAQSPRYKIIEKRQSVAFWCNPISGHATLYWYQQILGQGPKLLIQFQNNGVVDDSQLPKDRFSAERLKGVDSTLKIQPAKLEDSAVYLCASSSLGGQRSSYEQYFGPGTRLTVT.

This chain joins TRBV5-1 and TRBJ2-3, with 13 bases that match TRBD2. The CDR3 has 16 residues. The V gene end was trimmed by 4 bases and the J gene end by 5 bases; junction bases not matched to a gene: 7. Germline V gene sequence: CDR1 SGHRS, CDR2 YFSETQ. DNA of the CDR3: TGCGCCAGCAGCGTACTAGCGGGGGGGCCTCTAGATACGCAGTATTTT. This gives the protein CASSVLAGGPLDTQYF.

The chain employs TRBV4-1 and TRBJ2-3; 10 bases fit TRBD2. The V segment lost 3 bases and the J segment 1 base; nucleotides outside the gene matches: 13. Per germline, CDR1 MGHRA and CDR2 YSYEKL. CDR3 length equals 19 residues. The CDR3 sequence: CASSHKVLAGPGGTDTQYF. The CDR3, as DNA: TGCGCCAGCAGCCATAAGGTACTAGCGGGGCCCGGGGGCACAGATACGCAGTATTTT.

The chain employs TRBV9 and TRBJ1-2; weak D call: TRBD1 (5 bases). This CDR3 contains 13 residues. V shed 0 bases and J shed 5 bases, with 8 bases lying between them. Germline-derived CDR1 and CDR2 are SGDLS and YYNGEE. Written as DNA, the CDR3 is TGTGCCAGCAGCGTAGGGGGCGCATATGGCTACACCTTC. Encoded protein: CASSVGGAYGYTF.

CDR3 amino acids: CASSPTGQTNTGELFF. The DNA of the CDR3 is TGTGCCAGCAGTCCTACCGGACAGACGAACACCGGGGAGCTGTTTTTT. The chain carries TRBV3-1 (or the pseudogene TRBV3-2) and TRBJ2-2; TRBD1 might be the D (6 bases). CDR1 LGHDT and CDR2 YNNKEL come from the germline V gene (reference sequence). Between the trimmed V and J ends, which lost 6 bases and 0 bases, there was a span of 14 bases. This CDR3 is 16 amino acids long.

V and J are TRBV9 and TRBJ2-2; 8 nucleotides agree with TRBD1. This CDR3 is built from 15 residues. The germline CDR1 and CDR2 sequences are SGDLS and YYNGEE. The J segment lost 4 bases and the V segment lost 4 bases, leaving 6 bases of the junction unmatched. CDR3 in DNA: TGTGCCAGCAGCCGAACGGACAGGGCCACCGGGGAGCTGTTTTTT. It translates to CASSRTDRATGELFF.

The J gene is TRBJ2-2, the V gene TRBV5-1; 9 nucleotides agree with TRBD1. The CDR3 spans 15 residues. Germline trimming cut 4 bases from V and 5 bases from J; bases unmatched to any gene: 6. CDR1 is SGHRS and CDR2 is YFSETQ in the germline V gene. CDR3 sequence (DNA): TGCGCCAGCAGCCCCAGACAGGGGGGAACCGGGGAGCTGTTTTTT. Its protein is CASSPRQGGTGELFF.

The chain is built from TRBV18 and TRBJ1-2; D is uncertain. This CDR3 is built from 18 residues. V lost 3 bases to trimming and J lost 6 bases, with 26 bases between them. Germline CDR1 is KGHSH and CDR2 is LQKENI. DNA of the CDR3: TGTGCCAGCTCACCCGCCGGAGGGTCGGGTTTGTCTGGCAATGGCTACACCTTC. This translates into CASSPAGGSGLSGNGYTF. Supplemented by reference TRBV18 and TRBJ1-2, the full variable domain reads NAGVMQNPRHLVRRRGQEARLRCSPMKGHSHVYWYRQLPEEGLKFMVYLQKENIIDESGMPKERFSAEFPKEGPSILRIQQVVRGDSAAYFCASSPAGGSGLSGNGYTFGSGTRLTVV.

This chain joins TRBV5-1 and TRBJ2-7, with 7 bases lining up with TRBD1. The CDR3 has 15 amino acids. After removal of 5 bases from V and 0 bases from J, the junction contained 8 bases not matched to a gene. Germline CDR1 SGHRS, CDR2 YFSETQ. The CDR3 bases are TGCGCCAGCAGGACTTCCGGGACAGACTCCTACGAGCAGTACTTC. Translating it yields CASRTSGTDSYEQYF.

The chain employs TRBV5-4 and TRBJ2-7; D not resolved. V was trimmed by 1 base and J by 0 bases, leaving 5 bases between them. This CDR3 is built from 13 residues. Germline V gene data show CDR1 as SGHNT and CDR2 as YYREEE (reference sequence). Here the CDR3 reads CASSLSSSYEQYF. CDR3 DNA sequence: TGTGCCAGCAGCTTGTCGAGCTCCTACGAGCAGTACTTC. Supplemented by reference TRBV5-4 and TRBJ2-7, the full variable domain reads ETGVTQSPTHLIKTRGQQVTLRCSSQSGHNTVSWYQQALGQGPQFIFQYYREEENGRGNFPPRFSGLQFPNYSSELNVNALELDDSALYLCASSLSSSYEQYFGPGTRLTVT.

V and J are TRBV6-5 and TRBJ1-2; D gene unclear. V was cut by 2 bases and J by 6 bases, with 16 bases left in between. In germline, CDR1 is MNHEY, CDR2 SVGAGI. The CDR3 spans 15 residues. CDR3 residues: CASSYVRGWGDGYTF. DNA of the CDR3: TGTGCCAGCAGTTACGTCCGGGGTTGGGGTGATGGCTACACCTTC.

In DNA form, the CDR3 reads TGTGCCAGCAGCTCCCTCGACAGGGGGCGGAGGCCCCAGCATTTT. Protein: CASSSLDRGRRPQHF. The V and J genes are TRBV5-8 and TRBJ1-5; 10 positions agree with TRBD1. Per germline, CDR1 SGHTS and CDR2 YDEGEE. The ends lost 3 bases at V and 9 bases at J; junction bases unmatched: 9. This CDR3 contains 15 residues.